This is a list of T cell receptor beta chains from one sample in a study of Ad26.COV2.S vaccination and SARS-CoV-2 variants. Data came from immunoSEQ multiplex PCR; TCRdb stores just in-frame clones and leaves some out. The table has approximately 400,000 clones, 83% seen once. The specimen was peripheral blood, collected in a trial of Ad26.COV2.S vaccine versus placebo. These receptors came from a person aged 18-65 years who received the Ad26.COV2.S COVID-19 vaccine or a placebo. CDR3s include the opening cysteine and the closing phenylalanine or tryptophan. D genes are given only for firm matches. Clone size, where shown, is once, few, many, or a class for clones that have expanded.

>TRBJ2-7|NA|TRBD1|TRBV28
TGTGCCAGCAGTCAGGGGGCCCCCTACGAGCAGTACTTC
CASSQGAPYEQYF
>TRBJ1-4|NA|TRBD1|TRBV19
TGTGCCAGTAGCTTCCGGGACAGGGGCGATGAAAAACTGTTTTTT
CASSFRDRGDEKLFF
>TRBJ2-7|NA|NA|TRBV10-1
TGCGCCAGCAGTGACGCGGGACGCGGAGAGCAGTACTTC
CASSDAGRGEQYF
>TRBJ1-5|NA|TRBD1|TRBV10-3
TGTGCCATCAACAGGGGATCTGGTCAGCCCCAGCATTTT
CAINRGSGQPQHF
>TRBJ2-5|once|TRBD1|TRBV7-6
TGTGCCAGCAGCTCCCGGACAGGCATAACGTCCCAGTACTTC
CASSSRTGITSQYF
>TRBJ2-7|NA|TRBD2|TRBV19
TGTGCCAGTAGTTCGGTAGCGGGAGGGCCGCGGGAGCAGTACTTC
CASSSVAGGPREQYF
>TRBJ2-2|NA|NA|TRBV2
TGTGCCAGCTGGGGACGGGATTACACCGGGGAGCTGTTTTTT
CASWGRDYTGELFF
>TRBJ2-5|NA|TRBD2|TRBV4-1
TGCGCCAGCAGCCGCCGTTCGGCTCGTCCGGGACTAGCGGGAGTGTGGGAGACCCAGTACTTC
CASSRRSARPGLAGVWETQYF
>TRBJ2-1|NA|NA|TRBV5-4
TGTGCCAGCAGCTTGGACGGCGGAAATGAGCAGTTCTTC
CASSLDGGNEQFF
>TRBJ2-1|NA|TRBD2|TRBV2
TGTGCCAGCAGTGAAGCTCCCTCCGGGACTATCAATGAGCAGTTCTTC
CASSEAPSGTINEQFF
>TRBJ1-6|NA|NA|TRBV4-1
TGCGCCAGCAGCCTTTTGGGGAGCTCCTATAATTCACCCCTCCACTTT
CASSLLGSSYNSPLHF
>TRBJ2-7|NA|NA|TRBV18
TGTGCCAGCTCACCGTACGGGCACACCTATAACGAGCAGTACTTC
CASSPYGHTYNEQYF
>TRBJ2-7|NA|NA|TRBV6-2/TRBV6-3
TGTGCCAGCAGTTCTCGGGTCTACGAGCAGTACTTC
CASSSRVYEQYF
>TRBJ2-7|once|NA|TRBV18
TGTGCCAGCTCCCCGAACCGACAGGCGACGTACGAGCAGTACTTC
CASSPNRQATYEQYF
>TRBJ1-1|NA|NA|TRBV19
TGTGCCAGTAGTATATTCGGGGAGGGCACTGAAGCTTTCTTT
CASSIFGEGTEAFF
>TRBJ1-1|NA|TRBD1|TRBV3-1/TRBV3-2
TGTGCCAGCAGCCCTACCACAGGGGTGAGCACTGAAGCTTTCTTT
CASSPTTGVSTEAFF
>TRBJ1-5|NA|NA|TRBV5-4
TGTGCCAGCAGCTTTGGGCAGGACCAGCCCCAGCATTTT
CASSFGQDQPQHF
>TRBJ2-3|NA|TRBD2|TRBV28
TGTGCCAGCAGTTCCCTAGCGGGCACGTCGAGCACAGATACGCAGTATTTT
CASSSLAGTSSTDTQYF
>TRBJ2-5|NA|TRBD2|TRBV5-1
TGCGCCAGCAGCTTGGCCCCAGCGGGGGGGCAAGAGACCCAGTACTTC
CASSLAPAGGQETQYF
>TRBJ2-1|NA|TRBD2|TRBV11-2
TGTGCCAGCAGCTTACCAGCGGGGGGAGGTAGATCCTACAATGAGCAGTTCTTC
CASSLPAGGGRSYNEQFF
>TRBJ1-6|once|NA|TRBV5-1
TGCGCCAGCAGCTTGGGACGGGCGAGGAGCTCCTATAATTCACCCCTCCACTTT
CASSLGRARSSYNSPLHF
>TRBJ1-5|NA|NA|TRBV6-5
TGTGCCAGCAGTCTATACAGACAGTCAAATCAGCCCCAGCATTTT
CASSLYRQSNQPQHF
>TRBJ1-4|few|NA|TRBV5-1
TGCGCCAGCAGCCCAGGGGCAGTAAATGAAAAACTGTTTTTT
CASSPGAVNEKLFF
>TRBJ1-3|many|NA|TRBV29-1
TGCAGCGCTTCCCAGAGAGTTGGAAACACCATATATTTT
CSASQRVGNTIYF
>TRBJ1-1|NA|NA|TRBV3-1/TRBV3-2
TGTGCCAGCAGCCAAGAGCCAGGGGCGAACTCTGAAGCTTTCTTT
CASSQEPGANSEAFF
>TRBJ2-3|once|TRBD2|TRBV11-1
TGTGCCAGCAGCCGCCTGCGCGGGGGTAATGTAGATACGCAGTATTTT
CASSRLRGGNVDTQYF
>TRBJ2-7|NA|TRBD2|TRBV28
TGTGCCAGCAGTTCCCCAACTAGCGGGCTCTTATCGAACGGGCAGTACTTC
CASSSPTSGLLSNGQYF
>TRBJ2-1|NA|NA|TRBV10-3
TGTGCCATCAAAAGACTAGACTCCAATGAGCAGTTCTTC
CAIKRLDSNEQFF
>TRBJ1-5|NA|TRBD1|TRBV2
TGTGCCAGCACCAGAGTAGAGGGGGCTGGCCAGCCCCAGCATTTT
CASTRVEGAGQPQHF
>TRBJ2-3|NA|TRBD2|TRBV5-1
TGCGCCAGCAGCTTCTCCGGGGGGGCAGATACGCAGTATTTT
CASSFSGGADTQYF
>TRBJ1-2|NA|TRBD1|TRBV19
TGTGCCAGTAGTAGGGGGACAGGGCCCCTCTATGGCTACACCTTC
CASSRGTGPLYGYTF
>TRBJ1-1|NA|NA|TRBV27
TGTGCCAGCAGTCATGATGCGAATGAGGCTGAAGCTTTCTTT
CASSHDANEAEAFF
>TRBJ2-5|NA|TRBD2|TRBV6-6
TGTGCCAGCAGTTACTCTGCACTAGCGGGAGAAGAGACCCAGTACTTC
CASSYSALAGEETQYF
>TRBJ1-6|NA|NA|TRBV18
TGTGCCAGCTCACCTTGGGAGAATTCACCCCTCCACTTT
CASSPWENSPLHF
>TRBJ2-1|once|NA|TRBV6-1
TGTGCCAGCAGTGAACTTTCGGAGGGACCCGCCAATGAGCAGTTCTTC
CASSELSEGPANEQFF
>TRBJ1-3|NA|NA|TRBV5-1
TGCGCCAGCAGCCTTGAGTCGCCGTCCTCTGGAAACACCATATATTTT
CASSLESPSSGNTIYF
>TRBJ2-5|NA|NA|TRBV5-4
TGTGCCAGCAGCTCACGGGGGTACCAAGAGACCCAGTACTTC
CASSSRGYQETQYF
>TRBJ2-3|few|TRBD2|TRBV15
TGTGCCACCAGCAGAGAAACGGGGGGGACAGATACGCAGTATTTT
CATSRETGGTDTQYF
>TRBJ1-3|few|NA|TRBV27
TGTGCCAGCAGTTTAGGTCGGAGTGCTGGAAACACCATATATTTT
CASSLGRSAGNTIYF
>TRBJ1-5|few|NA|TRBV18
TGTGCCAGCTCACCCGACCGAAATCAGCCCCAGCATTTT
CASSPDRNQPQHF
>TRBJ1-6|NA|NA|TRBV6-1
TGTGCCAGCAGTTTGGGACACCGAAATTCACCCCTCCACTTT
CASSLGHRNSPLHF
>TRBJ2-1|once|TRBD2|TRBV2
TGTGCCAGCAGTCGTCCTAGCGGGAGCTCCTACAATGAGCAGTTCTTC
CASSRPSGSSYNEQFF
>TRBJ2-7|few|NA|TRBV6-5
TGTGCCAGCAGTTACGGGCCAACAAACTACGAGCAGTACTTC
CASSYGPTNYEQYF
>TRBJ2-7|NA|TRBD1|TRBV5-4
TGTGCCAGCAGCTTGGCAGCTTGGCGGACAGGGAGCTCCTACGAGCAGTACTTC
CASSLAAWRTGSSYEQYF
>TRBJ1-5|NA|TRBD1|TRBV19
TGTGCCAGTAGGGACAGGGTCGGTCAGCCCCAGCATTTT
CASRDRVGQPQHF
>TRBJ2-1|NA|NA|TRBV11-2
TGTGCCAGCTCCCAACGGGGGCTCTACAATGAGCAGTTCTTC
CASSQRGLYNEQFF
>TRBJ2-3|NA|NA|TRBV5-6
TGTGCCAGCAGCTTGGTTCAGGACACAGATACGCAGTATTTT
CASSLVQDTDTQYF
>TRBJ2-7|NA|TRBD2|TRBV3-1/TRBV3-2
TGTGCCAGCAGCCAAGCACCGACTAGCGGTTACGAGCAGTACTTC
CASSQAPTSGYEQYF
>TRBJ1-4|NA|TRBD1|TRBV11-3
TGTGCCAGCAGCTTAGAGGGACAGCGTAATGAAAAACTGTTTTTT
CASSLEGQRNEKLFF
>TRBJ2-6|NA|NA|TRBV6-1
TGTGCCACTTCGGACAGCTCTGGGGCCAACGTCCTGACTTTC
CATSDSSGANVLTF
>TRBJ2-7|NA|NA|TRBV7-9
TGTGCCAGCAGCGCTATGCGGGAGCAGTACTTC
CASSAMREQYF
>TRBJ1-5|NA|NA|TRBV5-5
TGTGCCAGCAGCCAGGAGCCCTATAGCAATCAGCCCCAGCATTTT
CASSQEPYSNQPQHF
>TRBJ2-5|NA|TRBD2|TRBV5-1
TGCGCCAGCAACCCGGACGCTAGCGGGAGGTGGGAGACCCAGTACTTC
CASNPDASGRWETQYF
>TRBJ2-3|NA|NA|TRBV9
TGTGCCAGCAGCGTAGGGTTTACGCCGACGGCAGATACGCAGTATTTT
CASSVGFTPTADTQYF
>TRBJ1-1|NA|NA|TRBV15
TGTGCCACCAGCAGAGAACCCCAGGGTACTGAAGCTTTCTTT
CATSREPQGTEAFF